A single sample gave rise to the 7 T cell receptor beta chains below, sequenced in a study of blood T cell repertoires in COVID-19. Libraries were prepared by immunoSEQ multiplex PCR; TCRdb keeps only in-frame clonotypes and omits some of them. The sample lists approximately 260,000 clones; approximately 86% were seen once. Sequencing was done on a sample of PBMCs or T cells enriched from blood (not recorded which). The receptors here all came from a woman in her 30s with acute COVID-19.

This chain links TRBV5-4 with TRBJ2-1, with 12 bases aligning to TRBD2. The CDR3 runs 18 residues. Germline lookup yields CDR1 SGHNT and CDR2 YYREEE (reference sequence). V shed 5 bases and J 4 bases; nucleotides not matched to a gene: 13. The CDR3 is CASSPGPSGGARYNEQFF. The CDR3 DNA is TGTGCCAGCAGTCCGGGGCCTAGCGGGGGGGCGAGATACAATGAGCAGTTCTTC.

The chain joins TRBV7-2 to TRBJ2-1; D is possibly TRBD2 (6 bases). The CDR3 runs 15 residues. Germline loops: CDR1 SGHTA, CDR2 FQGNSA. Trimming took off 5 bases at V and 10 bases at J, with 21 bases between the two ends. DNA of the CDR3: TGTGCCAGCAGCCCCGCCGGGACTCCCCAACGGGAGCAGTTCTTC. Protein: CASSPAGTPQREQFF.

The V gene is TRBV5-6, the J gene TRBJ1-1; 7 nucleotides agree with TRBD1. Germline assignment: CDR1 SGHDT and CDR2 YYEEEE. The CDR3 has 15 amino acids. V lost 3 bases and J lost 3; bases outside the gene matches: 8. The CDR3 DNA reads as TGTGCCAGCAGCTCCACAGGGGTTCGTCACACTGAAGCTTTCTTT. Encoded protein: CASSSTGVRHTEAFF.

Concerning this clone: At one of its ends the junction is not consistent with the germline gene, which may arise from a read error. The chain carries TRBV7-9 and TRBJ1-2; no clear D gene. From germline, CDR1 is SEHNR and CDR2 FQNEAQ (reference sequence). The CDR3 is made up of 13 amino acids. The CDR3 loop is CASSLAPPRGLIF. The CDR3 DNA reads TGTGCCAGCAGCTTAGCGCCCCCCCGGGGTCTGATCTTC.

The chain recombines TRBV2 with TRBJ2-6; TRBD1 matches at 11 bases. The CDR3 length is 18 residues. Germline trimming cut 0 bases from V and 2 bases from J; bases unmatched to any gene: 3. Germline V lookup: CDR1 SNHLY, CDR2 FYNNEI. The CDR3: CASSEAGQGAAGANVLTF. CDR3 nucleotides: TGTGCCAGCAGTGAAGCCGGACAGGGGGCCGCTGGGGCCAACGTCCTGACTTTC.

The chain carries TRBV12-5 and TRBJ2-5, with a possible D match to TRBD1 (5 bases). Trimming took 5 bases from V and 4 from J, leaving 14 bases between them. The CDR3 spans 14 residues. Germline assignment: CDR1 LGHNT and CDR2 FRNRAP. The CDR3 spells CASGRSRVAETQYF. The CDR3 DNA reads TGTGCTAGTGGTCGATCCAGGGTTGCAGAGACCCAGTACTTC. The entire variable domain, with the rest obtained from reference TRBV12-5 and TRBJ2-5, is as follows: DARVTQTPRHKVTEMGQEVTMRCQPILGHNTVFWYRQTMMQGLELLAYFRNRAPLDDSGMPKDRFSAEMPDATLATLKIQPSEPRDSAVYFCASGRSRVAETQYFGPGTRLLVL.

The gene calls are TRBV28 and TRBJ2-1; possible D gene TRBD2, 7 bases. V lost 2 bases and J 9 bases, leaving 23 bases between the germline ends. Germline V gives CDR1 MDHEN, CDR2 SYDVKM. The CDR3 is made up of 17 amino acids. For the CDR3, the DNA is TGTGCCAGCAGTTTAGGAATGGGGGGGCTAGTTTATGGTGAGCAGTTCTTC. Protein product: CASSLGMGGLVYGEQFF.